This T cell receptor beta chain was found in a study of T-cell memory formation after mild COVID-19. Via MiXCR, TCRdb re-called the 5' RACE reads, giving one row per CDR3 protein. The data hold more than 70,000 distinct CDR3 sequences, with roughly 13% observed a single time. This clonotype has more than one count but fewer than ten. The V gene's germline CDR1 is SGHTA and CDR2 FQGTGA. CDR3 size: 12 residues. V was pared by 5 bases and J by 8 bases, with 10 bases between. The TCR was taken from an adult woman who had mild COVID-19 (a few samples of this study predate the infection). Cell type and time point are not known. The sequencing input was PBMCs or a T cell subset sorted from them (not recorded which). The chain employs TRBV7-3 and TRBJ2-1; D perhaps matches TRBD2 (6 bases). The CDR3 loop reads CASSPGGYEQFF. The CDR3 DNA reads TGTGCCAGCAGCCCCGGGGGATATGAGCAGTTCTTC.